This entry describes one T cell receptor (beta chain). Methods used by the authors: Amplifying reference gene primers gave estimates of nucleated cell counts. The method was immunoSEQ multiplex PCR; TCRdb's version includes in-frame clones alone and lacks a portion of them. V and J calls and clone size come straight from that table; D and trimming were deduced from the DNA. The sample carries about 250,000 clones, approximately 83% recorded once. The sample is drawn from a study of blood T cell repertoires in COVID-19. The J segment lost 7 bases and the V segment lost 6 bases, leaving 21 bases of the junction unmatched. The CDR3 totals 18 residues. Germline CDR1 and CDR2: KGHSH and LQKENI. Cohorts were assigned according to the clinical history that participants reported.

The chain combines TRBV18 with TRBJ1-5, with 7 bases fitting TRBD1. The sample consisted of PBMCs or T cells enriched from blood (not recorded which). The TCR was taken from a woman between 25 and 40 years old who had recovered from COVID-19. This CDR3 is CASSYEPTTGVIWQPQHF. CDR3 nucleotide sequence: TGTGCCAGCTCCTATGAACCTACAACAGGGGTGATATGGCAGCCCCAGCATTTT.